The sequence of this T cell receptor (beta chain) was determined in a study of blood T cell repertoires in COVID-19. Some clones are missing from TCRdb's copy, which holds only in-frame ones; the method was immunoSEQ multiplex PCR. There are approximately 290,000 clones in the sample; approximately 90% occur only once, and around 2.2% lies in the top ten. Germline V gene lookup returns CDR1 ENHRY and CDR2 SYGVKD. The length of the CDR3 is 17 residues. Unmatched junction bases numbered 19, after V lost 10 bases and J lost 3 bases. This clone was recorded once. This chain uses TRBV10-3 with TRBJ1-1, with 8 bases that match TRBD1. The sample taken for sequencing was peripheral blood. The source of this sequence is a woman aged 25 to 45 with COVID-19, enrolled during active disease. This CDR3 reads CATRTGTGRDKDTEAFF. CDR3 sequence (DNA): TGTGCCACCCGGACCGGGACAGGTAGAGATAAGGACACTGAAGCTTTCTTT.